Below, 29 T cell receptor beta chains from the same sample are listed, as sequenced in a study of regulatory T cells in long-lasting Graves disease. Both iRepertoire HTBI primers and Arm-PCR of CDR3 regions were used to build the TCR beta libraries. Each CDR3 protein gets one entry after TCRdb re-called the multiplex PCR reads with MiXCR. The table records 520,000 or so distinct CDR3 sequences, more than 10% of them present only once. This sample's time point: newly diagnosed GD, antithyroid drugs for less than 3 months. Scientists built the TCR library using RNA that was extracted from PBMCs. The data also belong to a second study, concerning T cells in Graves' hyperthyroidism and ophthalmopathy.

Here the sequenced sample was peripheral blood mononuclear cells (PBMCs), taken at new diagnosis, from a patient treated with antithyroid drugs. The receptors were sampled from a woman in her twenties or thirties with Graves disease.

The table lists this clonotype with many counts. The chain links TRBV7-2 to TRBJ2-5; TRBD2 aligns across 15 bases. CDR1 is SGHTA, CDR2 FQGNSA, per germline. CDR3 length: 16 amino acids. V was pared by 5 bases and J by 4 bases, with 5 bases of the junction left unmatched. DNA for the CDR3: TGTGCCAGCAGCCCCGGACTAGCGGGAGGGCGAGAGACCCAGTACTTC. Translated, it gives CASSPGLAGGRETQYF.

This rearrangement joins TRBV6-2 or TRBV6-3 to TRBJ2-6; the D gene is possibly TRBD2 (6 bases). The CDR3 runs to 18 residues. CDR1 is MNHEY, CDR2 SVGEGT, per germline. V gave up 0 bases and J gave up 4 bases, with 16 bases separating them. The DNA of the CDR3 is TGTGCCAGCAGTTACTCGGGACTTCCCGAGGTCGGGGCCAACGTCCTGACTTTC. Its translation is CASSYSGLPEVGANVLTF.

This clonotype showed up just a few times. This rearrangement joins TRBV28 to TRBJ2-7; D is unclear. CDR3 size: 12 residues. CDR1 and CDR2 from the germline V gene are MDHEN and SYDVKM. Trimming took off 3 bases at V and 3 bases at J, with 6 bases between the two ends. CDR3 DNA: TGTGCCAGCAGTTTTCAGTACTACGAGCAGTACTTC. Amino acid sequence: CASSFQYYEQYF.

This chain connects TRBV30 to TRBJ2-3, with 10 bases identical to TRBD1. The V gene's germline CDR1 is GTSNPN and CDR2 SVGIG (reference sequence). After removal of 3 bases from V and 1 base from J, the junction contained 4 bases not matched to a gene. There are 15 residues in the CDR3. CDR3 in amino acids: CAWRRQGAGTDTQYF. DNA of the CDR3: TGTGCCTGGAGAAGACAGGGGGCGGGCACAGATACGCAGTATTTT.

This clonotype appeared many times. V usage is TRBV9 and J usage is TRBJ2-1; no definite D call. The CDR3 consists of 14 residues. From germline, CDR1 is SGDLS and CDR2 YYNGEE. With 0 bases removed from V and 6 bases from J, the gap between germline ends came to 10 bases. The CDR3 loop reads CASSVGPPGNEQFF. CDR3 nucleotide sequence: TGTGCCAGCAGCGTAGGACCCCCAGGCAATGAGCAGTTCTTC. Filled out from reference TRBV9 and TRBJ2-1, the complete variable domain reads DSGVTQTPKHLITATGQRVTLRCSPRSGDLSVYWYQQSLDQGLQFLIQYYNGEERAKGNILERFSAQQFPDLHSELNLSSLELGDSALYFCASSVGPPGNEQFFGPGTRLTVL.

In its sample, this clonotype was seen many times. CDR3 DNA: TGTGCCAGCAGCCAACGGACAGGGGGGTACCAAGAGACCCAGTACTTC. Encoded protein: CASSQRTGGYQETQYF. J is TRBJ2-5 and V is TRBV6-1, with TRBD1 matching over 10 bases. Trimming cost V 6 bases and J 0 bases; bases outside gene matches: 7. The CDR3 runs to 16 residues. The germline V gene has CDR1 MNHNS and CDR2 SASEGT.

The V call is TRBV9, the J call TRBJ1-1; D is unclear. There are 15 residues in the CDR3. The germline V gene has CDR1 SGDLS and CDR2 YYNGEE. Trimming pared 0 bases from V and 3 bases from J, leaving 12 bases between. In DNA, the CDR3 is TGTGCCAGCAGCGTAGAGGGAGACACTGACACTGAAGCTTTCTTT. This codes for CASSVEGDTDTEAFF.

This clonotype was observed a few times. The chain couples TRBV6-1 to TRBJ1-2; 9 bases are a match to TRBD1. Germline V lookup: CDR1 MNHNS, CDR2 SASEGT. The CDR3 is 15 residues long. V lost 6 bases, J lost 2 bases, and 7 bases stayed unmatched. This CDR3 reads CASSQAGQGNYGYTF. CDR3 bases: TGTGCCAGCAGCCAGGCGGGACAGGGCAACTATGGCTACACCTTC.

There are a few counts of this clonotype. At one end the junction does not follow the germline gene, possibly because of a read error. The chain employs TRBV6-9 and TRBJ2-7; possibly TRBD2 for D (5 bases). The CDR3 is 14 residues long. Germline V gene sequence: CDR1 MNHGY, CDR2 SVAAGI. The CDR3 region is CASSSGGEFGEQCF. The CDR3 DNA is TGTGCCAGCAGTTCAGGTGGGGAGTTTGGTGAGCAGTGCTTC.

This clonotype was recorded a few times. CDR3 coding DNA: TGTGCCAGCAGCCTCCCCGGGGGCCTAGCGGGATGGGAAGAGCAGTTCTTC. As protein: CASSLPGGLAGWEEQFF. The chain joins TRBV7-9 to TRBJ2-1; 9 nucleotides agree with TRBD2. Germline V lookup: CDR1 SEHNR, CDR2 FQNEAQ (reference sequence). CDR3 length: 17 residues. The V gene end was trimmed by 5 bases and the J gene end by 10 bases; junction bases not matched to a gene: 18. Combining the CDR3 with reference TRBV7-9 and TRBJ2-1 gives the whole variable domain DTGVSQNPRHKITKRGQNVTFRCDPISEHNRLYWYRQTLGQGPEFLTYFQNEAQLEKSRLLSDRFSAERPKGSFSTLEIQRTEQGDSAMYLCASSLPGGLAGWEEQFFGPGTRLTVL.

This clonotype was seen a handful of times. J is TRBJ2-6 and V is TRBV27; 8 nucleotides match TRBD1. J lost 5 bases, V lost 5 bases, and 8 bases had no gene match. There are 16 residues in the CDR3. In germline, CDR1 is MNHEY, CDR2 SMNVEV (reference sequence). The CDR3 here is CASSRQGAAWANVLTF. In DNA form, the CDR3 reads TGTGCCAGCAGTAGGCAGGGGGCTGCTTGGGCCAACGTCCTGACTTTC.

In this sample, this clonotype turned up many times. J is TRBJ2-1 and V is TRBV27; the D gene is possibly TRBD1 (6 bases). Germline CDR1 MNHEY, CDR2 SMNVEV (reference sequence). CDR3 size: 14 residues. V lost 3 bases, J lost 5 bases, and 11 bases lay in between. The CDR3 bases are TGTGCCAGCAGTTTGATACAGGGCCACAATGAGCAGTTCTTC. Protein: CASSLIQGHNEQFF.

This clonotype was seen a few times. This chain connects TRBV4-1 to TRBJ2-2; D unresolved. The CDR3 loop spans 19 amino acids. The V gene's germline CDR1 is MGHRA and CDR2 YSYEKL. Between the trimmed V and J ends, which lost 2 bases and 2 bases, there was a span of 21 bases. The CDR3 coding sequence is TGCGCCAGCAGCCAAATTGGCCCGTCGACCTCAACTAACACCGGGGAGCTGTTTTTT. Translated, it gives CASSQIGPSTSTNTGELFF.

The sample holds a few counts of this clonotype. This sequence joins TRBV20-1 and TRBJ2-7; 8 bases align to TRBD2. With 6 bases clipped from V and 6 bases from J, the junction kept 25 bases outside the gene matches. The CDR3 is 18 amino acids. The germline V gene has CDR1 DFQATT and CDR2 SNEGSKA (reference sequence). The CDR3 region is CSATGGSGRVGRGLEQYF. The CDR3 coding sequence is TGCAGTGCAACGGGGGGCAGCGGGAGAGTCGGTCGTGGCCTCGAGCAGTACTTC.

This clonotype was counted at least ten times. V is TRBV7-3 and J is TRBJ2-2; no firm D call. The germline V gene has CDR1 SGHTA and CDR2 FQGTGA. V was pared by 1 base and J by 6 bases, with 3 bases between. The CDR3 totals 12 residues. The DNA of the CDR3 is TGTGCCAGCAGCTTAAAGGCCGGGGAGCTGTTTTTT. Amino acids: CASSLKAGELFF.

This clonotype was seen many times. The chain employs TRBV10-2 and TRBJ1-1, with TRBD1 as a possible D gene (5 bases). This CDR3 has 14 amino acids. The V end was cut by 3 bases, the J end by 4 bases, with 12 bases between. Germline CDR1 and CDR2: WSHSY and SAAADI. The CDR3 is CASSDQGAGTEAFF. In nucleotides, the CDR3 is TGCGCCAGCAGTGACCAGGGCGCCGGCACTGAAGCTTTCTTT.

The chain carries TRBV9 and TRBJ2-1; D ambiguous. Germline CDR1 SGDLS, CDR2 YYNGEE. Trimming cost V 0 bases and J 5 bases, with 9 bases left between them. This CDR3 comprises 14 residues. The CDR3 protein is CASSVGGDHNEQFF. DNA of the CDR3: TGTGCCAGCAGCGTAGGTGGGGATCACAATGAGCAGTTCTTC.

CDR3 sequence (DNA): TGTGCCAGCAGCTTAAGTTTCGGGAGCTCCTACGAGCAGTACTTC. Protein: CASSLSFGSSYEQYF. The chain is built from TRBV7-9 and TRBJ2-7, with D perhaps TRBD2 (6 bases). This CDR3 contains 15 residues. The ends were cut back, 2 bases at V and 0 bases at J, with 11 bases in the middle. Germline lookup yields CDR1 SEHNR and CDR2 FQNEAQ (reference sequence). Drawing the rest from reference TRBV7-9 and TRBJ2-7, the complete variable domain is DTGVSQNPRHKITKRGQNVTFRCDPISEHNRLYWYRQTLGQGPEFLTYFQNEAQLEKSRLLSDRFSAERPKGSFSTLEIQRTEQGDSAMYLCASSLSFGSSYEQYFGPGTRLTVT.

This clonotype was seen repeatedly, ten times or more. The chain carries TRBV10-3 and TRBJ2-2; D remains ambiguous. The V and J ends lost 5 bases and 7 bases respectively, with 11 bases between them. The germline V gene encodes CDR1 ENHRY and CDR2 SYGVKD. The length of the CDR3 is 13 residues. The chain's CDR3 is CAISPAANGELFF. Here the CDR3 DNA reads TGTGCCATCAGTCCTGCGGCGAACGGGGAGCTGTTTTTT.

The chain has TRBV12-5 and TRBJ2-3; 8 nucleotides line up with TRBD1. The trim removed 2 bases at V and 1 base at J, leaving 8 bases unmatched. Germline loops: CDR1 LGHNT, CDR2 FRNRAP. The CDR3 spans 17 residues. The CDR3 protein is CASGLNAGTGRTDTQYF. The CDR3 DNA is TGTGCTAGTGGTTTGAATGCCGGGACAGGACGCACAGATACGCAGTATTTT. Together with reference TRBV12-5 and TRBJ2-3, the CDR3 gives the full variable domain: DARVTQTPRHKVTEMGQEVTMRCQPILGHNTVFWYRQTMMQGLELLAYFRNRAPLDDSGMPKDRFSAEMPDATLATLKIQPSEPRDSAVYFCASGLNAGTGRTDTQYFGPGTRLTVL.

The chain is built from TRBV18 and TRBJ1-4, with D unclear. The V gene lost 3 bases and the J gene lost 0 bases, with 11 bases spanning the gap. Germline loops: CDR1 KGHSH, CDR2 LQKENI. The CDR3 spans 16 residues. CDR3 residues: CASSPRHGTTNEKLFF. The CDR3 nucleotides read TGTGCCAGCTCACCGAGACATGGTACAACTAATGAAAAACTGTTTTTT. Based on the CDR3 plus reference TRBV18 and TRBJ1-4, the full variable domain is NAGVMQNPRHLVRRRGQEARLRCSPMKGHSHVYWYRQLPEEGLKFMVYLQKENIIDESGMPKERFSAEFPKEGPSILRIQQVVRGDSAAYFCASSPRHGTTNEKLFFGSGTQLSVL.

The chain couples TRBV19 to TRBJ2-7; D gene ambiguous. Trimming left V 4 bases short and J 5 bases short, with 12 bases between. This CDR3 has 13 residues. Germline V gives CDR1 LNHDA, CDR2 SQIVND (reference sequence). The CDR3 is CASSRAVWHEQYF. The CDR3 coding sequence is TGTGCCAGTAGTAGGGCCGTCTGGCACGAGCAGTACTTC.

The V and J genes are TRBV4-3 and TRBJ1-2; possible D gene TRBD1, 6 bases. Germline CDR1 is LGHNA and CDR2 is YSLEER. The V gene lost 1 base and the J gene lost 3 bases, with 12 bases spanning the gap. This CDR3 is 15 amino acids long. The CDR3 region is CASSQVYGGDYGYTF. DNA for the CDR3: TGCGCCAGCAGCCAAGTTTATGGGGGCGACTATGGCTACACCTTC.

This clonotype was observed at least ten times. The J gene is TRBJ2-1, the V gene TRBV30; the D gene is possibly TRBD2 (5 bases). The CDR3 spans 12 residues. V lost 0 bases and J lost 13, with 13 bases in between. CDR1 is GTSNPN, CDR2 SVGIG, per germline (reference sequence). DNA for the CDR3: TGTGCCTGGAGTGTACTTGGGAGTCGACAGTTCTTC. It is translated as CAWSVLGSRQFF.

Notes on this clonotype: This likely came from a read error, as a far larger clone is one base away. This chain connects TRBV7-8 to TRBJ2-1, with a tentative D call TRBD2 (5 bases). Germline-derived CDR1 and CDR2 are SGHVS and FQNEAQ. The CDR3 length is 16 residues. CDR3: CASSSTLLGSYDEQFF. In DNA, the CDR3 is TGTGCCAGCAGCTCGACCTTACTAGGCTCCTACGATGAGCAGTTCTTC.

Here the CDR3 reads CASSQGRGDQPQHF. CDR3 nucleotide sequence: TGTGCCAGCAGCCAGGGAAGAGGCGATCAGCCCCAGCATTTT. The chain combines TRBV2 with TRBJ1-5; the D gene is possibly TRBD1 (5 bases). CDR3 length: 14 amino acids. Looked up from germline, CDR1 is SNHLY and CDR2 is FYNNEI. Trimming stripped 6 bases from V and 5 bases from J, with 14 bases between. The variable domain in full, completed from reference TRBV2 and TRBJ1-5, reads EPEVTQTPSHQVTQMGQEVILRCVPISNHLYFYWYRQILGQKVEFLVSFYNNEISEKSEIFDDQFSVERPDGSNFTLKIRSTKLEDSAMYFCASSQGRGDQPQHFGDGTRLSIL.

The chain combines TRBV30 with TRBJ1-2; 7 positions match TRBD1. CDR1 is GTSNPN, CDR2 SVGIG, per germline (reference sequence). CDR3 length equals 14 residues. The ends lost 3 bases at V and 0 bases at J; junction bases unmatched: 4. CDR3 in DNA: TGTGCCTGGAGGGACAGGTCAGCTAACTATGGCTACACCTTC. This encodes CAWRDRSANYGYTF.

CDR3 nucleotide sequence: TGCAGTACCCGGTTGGGGGGGGGACTTAATTCACCCCTCCACTTT. Amino acids: CSTRLGGGLNSPLHF. The gene calls are TRBV20-1 and TRBJ1-6, with D tentatively TRBD1 (5 bases). Trimming took 8 bases from V and 6 from J, leaving 20 bases between them. The germline CDR1 and CDR2 sequences are DFQATT and SNEGSKA (reference sequence). CDR3 length equals 15 residues.

This clonotype came up many times. This chain uses TRBV12-3 or TRBV12-4 with TRBJ1-1; TRBD1 matches 7 bases. The CDR3 contains 15 residues. The junction had 9 bases not matched to a gene; V was cut back by 7 bases and J by 1 base. The CDR3 nucleotides read TGTGCCAGCACCTCAGGGGGGACAGCGAACACTGAAGCTTTCTTT. Its translation: CASTSGGTANTEAFF.